These T cell receptor beta chains were read from a single sample in a study of cytomegalovirus exposure and HLA in healthy donors. Measured with immunoSEQ multiplex PCR; TCRdb has only the in-frame clones, and not every one. The sample carries 150,000 or so clones, 70% to 80% recorded once. The sequenced sample consisted of PBMCs. The origin of the receptors is a female donor in good health and CMV-seronegative. Both conserved end residues are part of each CDR3. The order of the fields is V gene, D gene, clone size, J gene, CDR3 DNA, CDR3 protein. D genes are given only for firm matches. Only some rows state a clone size, as once, few, many or a class for expanded clones.

V: TRBV18; D: TRBD1; size: NA; J: TRBJ1-3; DNA: TGTGCCAGCGCCCCCAGGGACAGCGGAAACACCATATATTTT; CDR3: CASAPRDSGNTIYF
V: TRBV6-5; D: NA; size: few; J: TRBJ1-2; DNA: TGTGCCAGCAGTTACCAGGGCACGGGTGGCTACACCTTC; CDR3: CASSYQGTGGYTF
V: TRBV5-1; D: TRBD2; size: NA; J: TRBJ2-3; DNA: TGCGCCAGCAGCCCGGATCTAGCGGGGACCACAGATACGCAGTATTTT; CDR3: CASSPDLAGTTDTQYF
V: TRBV9; D: NA; size: NA; J: TRBJ1-1; DNA: TGTGCCAGCAGTCTAATTCAGGGGAACACTGAAGCTTTCTTT; CDR3: CASSLIQGNTEAFF
V: TRBV7-7; D: TRBD2; size: NA; J: TRBJ2-3; DNA: TGTGCTAGCAGCTTAACTCTAGCGGGGGGTCGAGATACGCAGTATTTT; CDR3: CASSLTLAGGRDTQYF
V: TRBV20-1; D: NA; size: NA; J: TRBJ2-3; DNA: TGCAGTGCTATCCAGGGGGGTACGCAGTATTTT; CDR3: CSAIQGGTQYF
V: TRBV5-1; D: NA; size: NA; J: TRBJ2-4; DNA: TGCGCCAGCAGCGGTGGGGGGTCCCATATAAACATTCAGTACTTC; CDR3: CASSGGGSHINIQYF
V: TRBV28; D: NA; size: few; J: TRBJ1-2; DNA: TGTGCCAGCAGGACCAGGGCCGGGGGGTATGGCTACACCTTC; CDR3: CASRTRAGGYGYTF
V: TRBV2; D: TRBD2; size: NA; J: TRBJ2-1; DNA: TGTGCCAGCAGGGGGAGGGGAGCTTATAATGAGCAGTTCTTC; CDR3: CASRGRGAYNEQFF
V: TRBV7-3; D: NA; size: once; J: TRBJ2-3; DNA: TGTGCCAGCAGCTTTGGACTGAACACAGATACGCAGTATTTT; CDR3: CASSFGLNTDTQYF
V: TRBV6-5; D: NA; size: NA; J: TRBJ1-5; DNA: TGTGCCAGCAGGGGGACGACAGGCACTCAGCCCCAGCATTTT; CDR3: CASRGTTGTQPQHF
V: TRBV7-9; D: NA; size: NA; J: TRBJ2-5; DNA: TGTGCCAGCAGCTCACGTTGGGCGGGACCTCAAGAGACCCAGTACTTC; CDR3: CASSSRWAGPQETQYF
V: TRBV9; D: TRBD2; size: NA; J: TRBJ2-3; DNA: TGTGCCAGCAGCGTAGGTGTGGCAGCTAGCGGGGGTCTTTTTCAGGATACGCAGTATTTT; CDR3: CASSVGVAASGGLFQDTQYF
V: TRBV30; D: NA; size: NA; J: TRBJ2-5; DNA: TGTGCCTGGAGTGATCCTAGCAAAGAGACCCAGTACTTC; CDR3: CAWSDPSKETQYF
V: TRBV7-2; D: NA; size: NA; J: TRBJ2-2; DNA: TGTGCCAGCAGCCCAGCCGGGAGCGGGGAGCTGTTTTTT; CDR3: CASSPAGSGELFF